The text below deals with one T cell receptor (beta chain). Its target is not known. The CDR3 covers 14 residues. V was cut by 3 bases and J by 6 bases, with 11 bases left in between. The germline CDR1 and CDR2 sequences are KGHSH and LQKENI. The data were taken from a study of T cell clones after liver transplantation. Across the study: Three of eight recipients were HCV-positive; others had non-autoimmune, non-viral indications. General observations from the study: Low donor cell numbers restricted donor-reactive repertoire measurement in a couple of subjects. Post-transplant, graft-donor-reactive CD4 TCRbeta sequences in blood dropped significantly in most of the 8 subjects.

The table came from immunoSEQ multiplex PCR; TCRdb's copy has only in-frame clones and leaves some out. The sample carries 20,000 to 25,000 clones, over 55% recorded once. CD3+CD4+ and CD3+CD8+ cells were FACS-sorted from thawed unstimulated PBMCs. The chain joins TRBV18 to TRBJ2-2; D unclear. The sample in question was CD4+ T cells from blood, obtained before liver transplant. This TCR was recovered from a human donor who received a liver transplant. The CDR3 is CASSPPSIAGELFF. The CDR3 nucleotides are TGTGCCAGCTCACCCCCAAGTATCGCCGGGGAGCTGTTTTTT.